Here is one T cell receptor beta chain with its context. The antigen is unknown. This CDR3 is 15 amino acids long. V lost 2 bases, J lost 3 bases, and 10 bases lay in between. Per germline, CDR1 ENHRY and CDR2 SYGVKD. The sample comes from a study of a mutant IDH1 vaccine in newly diagnosed glioma. In the study overall: The initiation of vaccination occurred 4-6 weeks after radiotherapy alone, or with temozolomide cycles. Earlier therapy was either radiotherapy, temozolomide, or both, and most got both. Treated patients had a mean age of around 39 years and a sex split that was around 60% male and 37.5% female.

Method: immunoSEQ multiplex PCR; TCRdb's copy keeps in-frame clones and lacks some. The sample yields some 57,000 clones, around four fifths seen once. Time point of the sample: week 35, safety follow-up. Vaccination comprised doses that each held 300 ug of mutant IDH1 20-mer peptide, plus topical imiquimod. Every donor had a new WHO grade 3 or 4 astrocytoma that was IDH1-mutant, with loss of nuclear ATRX. The clonotype was recovered from a woman younger than 30 with glioma. The material was PBMCs, obtained from a glioma patient whose treatment included an IDH1 peptide vaccine. The chain links TRBV10-3 to TRBJ2-2, with a weak D call TRBD1 (5 bases). The CDR3 loop is CAISEGRAYTGELFF. The CDR3 DNA reads as TGTGCCATCAGTGAGGGCAGGGCTTACACCGGGGAGCTGTTTTTT.